This TCR beta chain was sequenced for a study of blood T cell repertoires in COVID-19. Profiling relied on immunoSEQ multiplex PCR, and the TCRdb table lists in-frame clones only, not all of them. The data hold under 200,000 clones, with 79% observed a single time. CDR3 length: 14 amino acids. Deletions cut 3 bases from V and 0 bases from J, with 6 bases between. In germline, CDR1 is SEHNR, CDR2 FQNEAQ (reference sequence). This chain links TRBV7-9 with TRBJ1-5, with D unclear. This receptor was identified in a woman aged 55-69 years with COVID-19, enrolled during active disease. Material: peripheral blood. CDR3 coding DNA: TGTGCCAGCAGCTTCGGGAATAGCAATCAGCCCCAGCATTTT. Translated, it gives CASSFGNSNQPQHF.